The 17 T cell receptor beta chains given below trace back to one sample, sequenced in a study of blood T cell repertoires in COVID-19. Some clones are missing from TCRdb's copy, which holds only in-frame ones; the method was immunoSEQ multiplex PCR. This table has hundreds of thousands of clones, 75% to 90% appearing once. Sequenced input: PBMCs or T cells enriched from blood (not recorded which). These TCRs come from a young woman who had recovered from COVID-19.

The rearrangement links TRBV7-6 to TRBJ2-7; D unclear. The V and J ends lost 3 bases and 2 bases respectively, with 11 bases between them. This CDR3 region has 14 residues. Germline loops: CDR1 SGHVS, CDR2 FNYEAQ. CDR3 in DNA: TGTGCCAGCAGCTTCCCCGGTGCCCCCTACGAGCAGTACTTC. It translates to CASSFPGAPYEQYF.

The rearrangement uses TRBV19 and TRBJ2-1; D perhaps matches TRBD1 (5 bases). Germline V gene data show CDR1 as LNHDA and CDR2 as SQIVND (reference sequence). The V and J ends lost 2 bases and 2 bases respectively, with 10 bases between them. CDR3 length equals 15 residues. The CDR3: CASSIQGSPYNEQFF. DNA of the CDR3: TGTGCCAGTAGTATACAGGGTAGCCCCTACAATGAGCAGTTCTTC.

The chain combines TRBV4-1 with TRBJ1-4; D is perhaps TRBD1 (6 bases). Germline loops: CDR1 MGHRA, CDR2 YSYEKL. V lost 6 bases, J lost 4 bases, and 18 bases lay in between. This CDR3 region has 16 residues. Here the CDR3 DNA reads TGCGCCAGCAGGCCAAACCCCGGACAGTTTAATGAAAAACTGTTTTTT. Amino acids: CASRPNPGQFNEKLFF.

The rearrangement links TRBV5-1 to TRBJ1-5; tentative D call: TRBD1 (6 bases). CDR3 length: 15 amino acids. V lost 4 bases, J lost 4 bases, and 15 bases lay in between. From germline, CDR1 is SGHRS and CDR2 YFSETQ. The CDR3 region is CASSPQTGKNQPQHF. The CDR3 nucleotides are TGCGCCAGCAGCCCACAGACAGGAAAAAATCAGCCCCAGCATTTT.

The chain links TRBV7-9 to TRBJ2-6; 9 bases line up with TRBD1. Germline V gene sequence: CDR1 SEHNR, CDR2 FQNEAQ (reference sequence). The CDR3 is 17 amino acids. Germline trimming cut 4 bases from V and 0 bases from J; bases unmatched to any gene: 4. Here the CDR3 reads CASSSDRGGSGANVLTF. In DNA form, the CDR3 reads TGTGCCAGCAGCTCCGACAGGGGGGGCTCTGGGGCCAACGTCCTGACTTTC.

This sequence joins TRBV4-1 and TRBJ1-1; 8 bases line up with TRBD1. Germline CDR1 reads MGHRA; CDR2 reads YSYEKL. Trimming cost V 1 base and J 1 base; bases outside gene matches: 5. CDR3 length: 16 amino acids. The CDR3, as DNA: TGCGCCAGCAGCCAAGTGTCAGGGGGCAGGAACACTGAAGCTTTCTTT. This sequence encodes CASSQVSGGRNTEAFF.

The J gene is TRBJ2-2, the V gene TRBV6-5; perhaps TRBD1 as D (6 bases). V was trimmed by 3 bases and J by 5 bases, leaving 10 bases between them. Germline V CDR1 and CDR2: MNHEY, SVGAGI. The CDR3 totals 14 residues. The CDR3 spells CASSYSRGTGELFF. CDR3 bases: TGTGCCAGCAGTTATTCCAGGGGTACCGGGGAGCTGTTTTTT.

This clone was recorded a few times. CDR3 in DNA: TGTGCCAGCAGCAGAACCGCAGGGTACGGCAACACTGAAGCTTTCTTT. Protein sequence: CASSRTAGYGNTEAFF. J is TRBJ1-1 and V is TRBV7-9, with D maybe TRBD1 (5 bases). V was clipped by 5 bases and J by 2 bases, with 18 bases between them. The V gene's germline CDR1 is SEHNR and CDR2 FQNEAQ (reference sequence). CDR3 length equals 16 residues.

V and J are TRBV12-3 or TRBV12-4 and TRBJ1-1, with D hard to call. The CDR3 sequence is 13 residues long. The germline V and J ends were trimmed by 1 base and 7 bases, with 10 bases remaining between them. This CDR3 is CASSLGPPSEAFF. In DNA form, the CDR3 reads TGTGCCAGCAGTTTAGGGCCTCCCAGTGAAGCTTTCTTT.

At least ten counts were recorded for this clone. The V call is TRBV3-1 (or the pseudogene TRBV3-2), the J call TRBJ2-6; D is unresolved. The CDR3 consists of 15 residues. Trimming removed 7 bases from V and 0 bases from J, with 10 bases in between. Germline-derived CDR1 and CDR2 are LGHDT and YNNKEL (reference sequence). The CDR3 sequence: CASTRLSSGANVLTF. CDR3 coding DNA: TGTGCCAGCACCCGCCTAAGCTCTGGGGCCAACGTCCTGACTTTC.

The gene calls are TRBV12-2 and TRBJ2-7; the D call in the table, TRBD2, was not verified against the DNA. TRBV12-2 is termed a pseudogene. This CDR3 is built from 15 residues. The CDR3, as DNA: TGTGCAAGTCGCTTAGAACGGGGGGCAACCTACGAGCAGTACTTC. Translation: CASRLERGATYEQYF.

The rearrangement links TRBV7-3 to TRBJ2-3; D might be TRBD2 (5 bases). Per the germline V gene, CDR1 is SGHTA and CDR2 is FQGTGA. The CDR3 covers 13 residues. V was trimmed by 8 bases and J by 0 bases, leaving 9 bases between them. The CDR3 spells CASRDLSTDTQYF. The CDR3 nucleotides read TGTGCCAGCCGGGATCTCAGCACAGATACGCAGTATTTT.

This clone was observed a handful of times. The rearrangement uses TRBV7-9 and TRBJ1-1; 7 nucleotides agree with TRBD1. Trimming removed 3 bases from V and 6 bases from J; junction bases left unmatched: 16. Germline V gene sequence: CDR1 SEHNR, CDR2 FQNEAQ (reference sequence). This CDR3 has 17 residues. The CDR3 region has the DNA TGTGCCAGCAGCTTGGTTAGTCTACGACAGGGTAATTCTGAAGCTTTCTTT. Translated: CASSLVSLRQGNSEAFF.

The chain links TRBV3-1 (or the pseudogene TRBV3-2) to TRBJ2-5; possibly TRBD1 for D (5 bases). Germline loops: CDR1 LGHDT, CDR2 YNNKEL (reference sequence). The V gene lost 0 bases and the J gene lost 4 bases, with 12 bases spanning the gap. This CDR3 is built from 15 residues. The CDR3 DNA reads TGTGCCAGCAGCCAAGATTTACCAGGGTCAGAGACCCAGTACTTC. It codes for CASSQDLPGSETQYF.

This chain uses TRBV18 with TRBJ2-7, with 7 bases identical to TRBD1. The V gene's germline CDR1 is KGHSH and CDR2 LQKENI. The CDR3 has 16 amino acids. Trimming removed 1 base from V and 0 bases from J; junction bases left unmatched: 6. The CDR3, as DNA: TGTGCCAGCTCACCACTAGTGACAGGGTCCTCCTACGAGCAGTACTTC. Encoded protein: CASSPLVTGSSYEQYF.

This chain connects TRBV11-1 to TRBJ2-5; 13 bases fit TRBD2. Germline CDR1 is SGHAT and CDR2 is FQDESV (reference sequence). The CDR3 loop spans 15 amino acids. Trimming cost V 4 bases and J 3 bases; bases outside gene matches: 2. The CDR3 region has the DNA TGTGCCAGCAGCTCCGGGACTAGCGGGGAAGAGACCCAGTACTTC. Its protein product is CASSSGTSGEETQYF.

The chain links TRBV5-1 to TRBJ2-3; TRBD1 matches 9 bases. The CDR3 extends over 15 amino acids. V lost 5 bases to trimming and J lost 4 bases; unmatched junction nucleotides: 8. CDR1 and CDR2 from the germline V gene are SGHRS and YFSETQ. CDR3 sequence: CASRPGTGLADTQYF. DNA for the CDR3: TGCGCCAGCAGACCTGGGACAGGGTTGGCAGATACGCAGTATTTT.